This is a list of T cell receptor beta chains from one sample in a study of blood T cell repertoires in COVID-19. Measured with immunoSEQ multiplex PCR; TCRdb has only the in-frame clones, and not every one. This sample has about 170,000 clones, with roughly 81% found just once. Sequencing input: peripheral blood. The source is a man aged 40-49 years who had recovered from COVID-19. CDR3s include the opening cysteine and the closing phenylalanine or tryptophan. A D gene is named only where the DNA matches it firmly. Expanded clones are given a class, and other clones once, few, many or no size at all.

DNA	CDR3	V	D	size	J
TGCGCCAGCAGTTCCGGGACAGCAAACACAGATACGCAGTATTTT	CASSSGTANTDTQYF	TRBV5-1	TRBD1	-	TRBJ2-3
TGTGCCATCAGTGGACGCCCGCTCGGACTGGGAGGCTACACCTTC	CAISGRPLGLGGYTF	TRBV10-3	-	few	TRBJ1-2
TGTGCCTGGGGGCCAGGGACAACTAATGAAAAACTGTTTTTT	CAWGPGTTNEKLFF	TRBV30	-	-	TRBJ1-4
TGTGCCAGCAGACCCACCCTGGGACAGGGGATAGGCTACACCTTC	CASRPTLGQGIGYTF	TRBV27	TRBD1	-	TRBJ1-2
TGTGCCAGCAGCTTTGTGGCGGGGAGTCAGGGTACGCAGTATTTT	CASSFVAGSQGTQYF	TRBV7-2	-	-	TRBJ2-3
TGTGCCAGCAGCCCGAGCGGCGGGTGGTCGGAGCAGTACTTC	CASSPSGGWSEQYF	TRBV7-9	-	-	TRBJ2-7
TGTGCCAGTAGGACTAGCGGGGGTAGCACAGATACGCAGTATTTT	CASRTSGGSTDTQYF	TRBV19	TRBD2	-	TRBJ2-3
TGTGCCAGCAGTGGGAAGCGGGGAACCTACAATGAGCAGTTCTTC	CASSGKRGTYNEQFF	TRBV2	TRBD2	-	TRBJ2-1
TGTGCCAGCAGCGTAGGCAGGACTAGCGGCACCTACAATGAGCAGTTCTTC	CASSVGRTSGTYNEQFF	TRBV9	TRBD2	-	TRBJ2-1
TGTGCCAGCAGTGCCACCACCGACAGGGCGCTCTACGAGCAGTACTTC	CASSATTDRALYEQYF	TRBV6-2/TRBV6-3	TRBD1	few	TRBJ2-7
TGTGCCAGCAGCCGGGGTATGTTGAACACTGAAGCTTTCTTT	CASSRGMLNTEAFF	TRBV11-1	-	-	TRBJ1-1
TGCGCCAGCACCGGCGTGACAGGGGGGTTATCCGAGCAGTACTTC	CASTGVTGGLSEQYF	TRBV5-1	TRBD1	once	TRBJ2-7
TGCGCCAGCAGCCAAGAGTTCGGCGGGAGGTTCCACGAGCAGTACTTC	CASSQEFGGRFHEQYF	TRBV4-3	TRBD2	-	TRBJ2-7
TGTGCCAGCAGCTTATGGAATAGCCGCGAGCAGTACTTC	CASSLWNSREQYF	TRBV7-2	-	-	TRBJ2-7
TGTGCCTGGAGTAAAGGACAGGGTAGTTCACCCCTCCACTTT	CAWSKGQGSSPLHF	TRBV30	TRBD1	-	TRBJ1-6
TGTGCCAGCACCGAAGTGGGACAGGGGTTATATGGCTACACCTTC	CASTEVGQGLYGYTF	TRBV6-5	TRBD1	-	TRBJ1-2
TGTGCCAGTAGCTACAGGGGATACACTGAAGCTTTCTTT	CASSYRGYTEAFF	TRBV19	TRBD1	-	TRBJ1-1
TGTGCCAGCAGTTTGCCTCCAGATTCACCCCTCCACTTT	CASSLPPDSPLHF	TRBV28	-	-	TRBJ1-6
TGCGCCAGCAGCTACCGGTCCGGGACTAATGAAAAACTGTTTTTT	CASSYRSGTNEKLFF	TRBV5-1	-	-	TRBJ1-4
TGTGCCAGCAGCTTAGGGACAGGGGTGGGAGAGACCCAGTACTTC	CASSLGTGVGETQYF	TRBV7-9	TRBD1	few	TRBJ2-5
TGTGCCAGCTCACCACGTCGGACAGGGGAGACCCAGTACTTC	CASSPRRTGETQYF	TRBV18	TRBD1	-	TRBJ2-5
TGTGCCAGCAGCAAAGGGGCTGGGGGGATGAATTCTGGAAACACCATATATTTT	CASSKGAGGMNSGNTIYF	TRBV21-1	-	-	TRBJ1-3
TGTGCCAGCAGCTTAGGGGACAGGCGTTACAATGAGCAGTTCTTC	CASSLGDRRYNEQFF	TRBV7-9	TRBD1	-	TRBJ2-1
TGTGCCAGCAGCTTGGGGGGGGTCGAGCAGTACTTC	CASSLGGVEQYF	TRBV11-2	TRBD2	few	TRBJ2-7
TGTGCCAGCAGTCGAGAGGGATCACCCCTCCACTTT	CASSREGSPLHF	TRBV7-9	-	once	TRBJ1-6
TGTGCCAGCAGCTTAGGGGGACAGCAGACTAACTATGGCTACACCTTC	CASSLGGQQTNYGYTF	TRBV7-2	TRBD1	few	TRBJ1-2
TGTGCCAGCAGCCAAGCAGCAGGGGACACTGAAGCTTTCTTT	CASSQAAGDTEAFF	TRBV3-1/TRBV3-2	-	-	TRBJ1-1
TGCAGCGTTGTAGTCCGTACCTACGAGCAGTACTTC	CSVVVRTYEQYF	TRBV29-1	-	few	TRBJ2-7
TGTGCCTGGAAACGACCAGGGCTAGGGAATGAGCAGTTCTTC	CAWKRPGLGNEQFF	TRBV30	-	-	TRBJ2-1